This T cell receptor (beta chain) was documented in a study of siplizumab effects on memory and regulatory T cells. With regard to this clone: Its antigen remains unidentified.

Each sample had roughly 10^5 TCR templates assayed. Data came from immunoSEQ multiplex PCR; TCRdb stores just in-frame clones and leaves some out. This sample has about 82,000 clones, with about 87% found just once. Study-level points and caveats: Tregs proliferating in siplizumab cultures lacked confirmation of their suppressive function. Treg origin accounted for an average of around 69% of mappable alloreactive CD4+ clones with siplizumab and approximately 25% in controls. Naive T cells seemed more diverse than memory cells; they also seemed major alloresponse contributors.

Sequencing was carried out using Tregs sorted from blood. The clonotype originates from a human donor in good health.

The CDR3 region is CASIRRTGATEAFF. The CDR3 nucleotides read TGTGCCAGTATTCGCCGGACAGGGGCGACTGAAGCTTTCTTT. The V gene is TRBV19, the J gene TRBJ1-1, with TRBD1 identical over 9 bases. The CDR3 extends over 14 amino acids. Germline CDR1 and CDR2: LNHDA and SQIVND (reference sequence). Trimming took 7 bases from V and 5 from J; bases not matched to a gene: 8.